This T cell receptor beta chain was documented in a study of beta chain features in type 1 diabetes (dated by TCRdb to between 2017 and 2018). As for the study more broadly: Mean age, gender distribution, total cell number and subset yield did not differ between patients and healthy donors. The study compared the TCRB repertoires of sorted circulating CD4+ T cell subsets in recently diagnosed type 1 diabetes patients with those in matched healthy donors. Whereas all 30 or so donors provided naive and central memory subsets, regulatory and stem cell-like memory subsets were isolated from just 8 patients and roughly eight healthy donors. Across all samples, approximately 98,000,000 sorted cells were examined, and cell number per subset correlated strongly with RNA yield.

What the work shows at the level of the full study, not this receptor alone: PCR might favor shorter templates, but patient and control samples were amplified and corrected together, so any skew would affect both groups equally. Naive, central memory and regulatory TCRB repertoires appeared to be more similar among patients than among healthy donors. Because cDNA was sequenced instead of genomic DNA, highly expressing activated cells could be over-represented, though the groups showed no difference in activation or CD3 levels. In all four CD4+ subsets, TCRB CDR3 length was moderately but significantly shorter in type 1 diabetes patients. Only small numbers of individuals were included in the HLA sub-analyses, which left unresolved whether HLA type had any influence on TCRB rearrangement. Fewer insertions and more nucleotide deletions at VDJ recombination sites were observed in patients with type 1 diabetes, implying thymic rearrangement abnormalities.

The CDR3, from cysteine to phenylalanine, totals 14 residues. The read is trimmed to its CDR3 DNA, 42 bases read in frame from base 1. A distance of 7 bases separates the germline ends of V and J, which lose 3 bases and 0 bases respectively. CDR1 MGHRA and CDR2 YSYEKL are derived from the germline V gene. Each donor gave one peripheral blood draw, approximately 110 mL on average, collected into heparinised tubes. A BD FACSAria II and a panel including CD45RO, CCR7, CD25, CD127, CD95 and CD27 were used to sort naive, central memory, regulatory and stem cell-like memory CD4+ T cells. Purity was above 98% for every sorted population. PBMCs were isolated right away by Lymphoprep density gradient centrifugation and were stained directly, without culture. Samples were stained and sorted in pairs, with one healthy donor and one patient per experiment, so that batch effects were minimized. All of the isolated RNA was reverse transcribed with the High Capacity cDNA Reverse Transcription Kit, so expressed TCRB transcripts were sequenced. Deep immunoSEQ sequencing was performed on naive, central memory and regulatory T cell samples, with an average of about 4 million total reads per sample. After sorted cells were lysed in RLT buffer, RNA was extracted with DNase-treated RNeasy Micro or Mini kits, with the choice depending on cell number. To prevent cross-contamination, every cell subset was processed on its own, while patient and healthy donor samples were processed together. The immunoSEQ multiplex PCR was used to amplify TCRB sequences from cDNA, yielding 87-bp fragments that span the CDR3 region. Amplicons were sequenced on the Illumina HiSeq platform. The study's processing was this. Synthetic template baselines were used to correct PCR bias computationally, reads within Hamming distance 2 were collapsed together, and singletons that could not be merged were discarded. By aligning reads against IMGT, V, D and J genes, CDR3 length, and insertions or deletions at six rearrangement sites were assigned. Within each subset, clonotype counts were normalized to sorted cell number, and only after that were true diversity and Gini coefficients computed with the tcR R package. The overlap coefficient, calculated on TCRB nucleotide sequences, was used to measure repertoire sharing. TCRdb provides this immuneACCESS table in a form limited to in-frame rearrangements. Some clones are lacking; in checked studies, under half of them reflect an unresolved V gene, and why the rest are absent is not known. The V and J calls and the clone size are those of that table, but D and trimming were determined from the DNA. Present in this sample are about 160,000 clones, roughly 9% of which were seen just once. 0.65% to 0.9% of the sample rests with the top ten.

This clone turned up a few times. What antigen it recognizes has not been identified. The sample holds no much larger clone one base away, and base qualities are not on file. Sequencing used central memory CD4+ T cells from blood. This TCR came from a woman aged 25 to 39 with type 1 diabetes. Here the chain combines TRBV4-1 and TRBJ2-3; the D gene lacks a confident call. The CDR3 reads CASSHATSTDTQYF. The nucleotides read TGCGCCAGCAGCCATGCCACTAGCACAGATACGCAGTATTTT.